This T cell receptor (beta chain) was obtained from a study of blood T cell repertoires in COVID-19. TCRdb's table, derived via immunoSEQ multiplex PCR, lists solely in-frame clones and lacks some. The sample contains 130,000 or so clones, around four fifths of which appear only once. V trimming: 6 bases; J trimming: 8 bases; junction bases outside the gene matches: 10. The CDR3 has 14 amino acids. From germline, CDR1 is MNHEY and CDR2 SMNVEV (reference sequence). This clonotype originated in a human donor in a cohort sampled during active COVID-19. V gene TRBV27 combines with J gene TRBJ1-1; 9 bases are a match to TRBD1. Material: peripheral blood. CDR3 in DNA: TGTGCCAGCAGCCCCGACAGGGGGTTTTGGGAAGCTTTCTTT. Residues: CASSPDRGFWEAFF.